The 18 T cell receptor beta chains in this list originate from one sample, sequenced in a study of regulatory T cells in long-lasting Graves disease. Time point meaning: persistent/refractory GD, antithyroid drugs over 5 years with positive TRAb. Construction of the TCR library relied on RNA isolated from PBMCs. Library construction for TCR beta used iRepertoire HTBI primers and Arm-PCR of CDR3 regions. TCRdb analysed the multiplex PCR reads with MiXCR anew, one entry per CDR3 protein. The sample consists of about half a million distinct CDR3 sequences, less than 25% of them appearing once. The input for sequencing was peripheral blood mononuclear cells (PBMCs), taken when the disease was refractory, from a patient treated with antithyroid drugs. These receptors originate from a female donor with Graves disease.

The chain links TRBV30 to TRBJ1-6; 7 bases match TRBD1. The V gene end was trimmed by 1 base and the J gene end by 3 bases; junction bases not matched to a gene: 3. Germline CDR1 and CDR2: GTSNPN and SVGIG (reference sequence). The CDR3 spans 15 residues. The DNA of the CDR3 is TGTGCCTGGAGTGATGGACAGGTCTATAATTCACCCCTCCACTTT. Protein product: CAWSDGQVYNSPLHF.

The chain carries TRBV5-5 and TRBJ2-4; D possibly corresponds to TRBD2 (6 bases). Trimming removed 3 bases from V and 8 bases from J, with 15 bases in between. The CDR3 spans 14 residues. The germline gives CDR1 SGHKS, CDR2 YYEKEE (reference sequence). DNA for the CDR3: TGTGCCAGCAGCTCGCGGGGCCTAGGGGACATTCAGTACTTC. Its protein product is CASSSRGLGDIQYF.

This clonotype has at least ten counts. J is TRBJ2-5 and V is TRBV29-1; 12 bases match TRBD1. This CDR3 spans 16 amino acids. Germline V gene sequence: CDR1 SQVTM, CDR2 ANQGSEA. V dropped 1 base and J dropped 5; count of bases not matched to a gene: 8. In DNA, the CDR3 is TGCAGCGTTGAAGTGGGACAGGGGGCGGTTGGGGAGACCCAGTACTTC. This codes for CSVEVGQGAVGETQYF.

The chain joins TRBV12-3 or TRBV12-4 to TRBJ2-7; D tentatively reads TRBD1 or TRBD2 (5 bases each). The CDR3 is 14 amino acids. Between the trimmed V and J ends, which lost 3 bases and 6 bases, there was a span of 15 bases. As DNA, the CDR3 is TGTGCCAGCAGTTTGGGGCCAAGGGACGGCGAGCAGTACTTC. Protein sequence: CASSLGPRDGEQYF.

This clonotype occurred a few times. The V and J genes are TRBV7-2 and TRBJ1-2; D unclear. Germline V CDR1 and CDR2: SGHTA, FQGNSA. Trimming left V 5 bases short and J 5 bases short, with 9 bases between. CDR3 length: 12 residues. The DNA for the CDR3 is TGTGCCAGCAGCGTGACTGAATATGGCTACACCTTC. Its protein product is CASSVTEYGYTF.

The sample holds a few counts of this clonotype. The chain joins TRBV19 to TRBJ2-7, with D perhaps matching TRBD1 (5 bases). Germline lookup yields CDR1 LNHDA and CDR2 SQIVND (reference sequence). Trimming stripped 3 bases from V and 2 bases from J, with 14 bases between. This CDR3 contains 15 residues. CDR3 residues: CASSIRTSKPYEQYF. The CDR3, as DNA: TGTGCCAGTAGTATCCGGACAAGCAAACCCTACGAGCAGTACTTC.

The table lists this clonotype with many counts. The chain links TRBV27 to TRBJ2-7, with 9 bases fitting TRBD2. Looked up from germline, CDR1 is MNHEY and CDR2 is SMNVEV (reference sequence). The CDR3 is 15 amino acids. With V trimmed by 4 bases and J by 4 bases, 8 bases remained unmatched. In DNA, the CDR3 is TGTGCCAGCAGTTCCATAGGACTAGCGAGATACGAGCAGTACTTC. This codes for CASSSIGLARYEQYF.

The gene calls are TRBV29-1 and TRBJ1-4, with D perhaps matching TRBD1 (6 bases). Trimming took off 3 bases at V and 10 bases at J, with 15 bases between the two ends. This CDR3 comprises 13 residues. Germline V CDR1 and CDR2: SQVTM, ANQGSEA. The CDR3 nucleotides read TGCAGCGTTGATGAGGGGGTATATGGAAAACTGTTTTTT. This codes for CSVDEGVYGKLFF.

With regard to this clonotype: A much larger clone is a single base away; this may be a read error. The genes are TRBV11-2 and TRBJ2-7; tentatively, D is TRBD2 (5 bases). CDR3 length equals 14 residues. CDR1 is SGHAT and CDR2 is FQNNGV in the germline V gene. Deletions cut 1 base from V and 2 bases from J, with 9 bases between. The DNA for the CDR3 is TGTGCCAGCAGCTTAGTGCGAGCGGCCTACGAGCAGTACTTC. Amino acids: CASSLVRAAYEQYF.

With regard to this clonotype: The CDR3 does not end in the conserved phenylalanine or tryptophan, so this is likely a read error. The genes are TRBV30 and TRBJ1-2; TRBD1 agrees at 9 bases. The CDR3 has 17 amino acids. V shed 1 base, J shed 0 bases, and the junction held 9 bases outside the gene matches. Germline V gives CDR1 GTSNPN, CDR2 SVGIG (reference sequence). CDR3 sequence reads: CAWSGIGQGSANYGYTS. In DNA form, the CDR3 reads TGTGCCTGGAGTGGAATCGGACAGGGGTCTGCTAACTATGGCTACACCTCC.

This CDR3 reads CASSPELGLPQTQFF. CDR3 coding DNA: TGTGCCAGCAGCCCAGAATTGGGACTCCCACAGACCCAGTTCTTC. The gene calls are TRBV5-4 and TRBJ2-1, with D perhaps TRBD2 (6 bases). V lost 4 bases and J lost 13, with 24 bases in between. Germline CDR1 is SGHNT and CDR2 is YYREEE (reference sequence). There are 15 residues in the CDR3.

This clonotype was picked up many times. CDR3 residues: CASTRPGGTGELFF. In nucleotides, the CDR3 is TGTGCCAGCACCCGTCCCGGGGGCACCGGGGAGCTGTTTTTT. The chain is built from TRBV7-2 and TRBJ2-2; D might be TRBD2 (6 bases). Germline V gives CDR1 SGHTA, CDR2 FQGNSA. This CDR3 spans 14 amino acids. V was cut by 7 bases and J by 4 bases, with 13 bases left in between.

The chain has TRBV7-9 and TRBJ1-2, with 7 bases identical to TRBD1. V trimming: 6 bases; J trimming: 4 bases; junction bases outside the gene matches: 5. The CDR3 totals 13 residues. Germline V gene lookup returns CDR1 SEHNR and CDR2 FQNEAQ (reference sequence). The CDR3 DNA reads as TGTGCCAGCAGGCCTACAGGGGTCTATGGCTACACCTTC. It translates to CASRPTGVYGYTF.

The J gene is TRBJ2-4, the V gene TRBV6-9; D may be TRBD1 (5 bases). The CDR3 has 16 residues. Per germline, CDR1 MNHGY and CDR2 SVAAGI. Trimming shortened V by 4 bases and J by 0 bases, and 13 bases separated the two germline ends. This CDR3 reads CASSCGAGLAKNIQYF. CDR3 DNA sequence: TGTGCCAGCAGTTGTGGCGCAGGGCTAGCCAAAAACATTCAGTACTTC.

The V gene is TRBV7-9, the J gene TRBJ1-1; D is possibly TRBD1 (6 bases). The germline V gene encodes CDR1 SEHNR and CDR2 FQNEAQ (reference sequence). This CDR3 is built from 15 residues. V was pared by 5 bases and J by 2 bases, with 15 bases between. The CDR3 nucleotides read TGTGCCAGCAGCATCAGGACAGTCAGAAACACTGAAGCTTTCTTT. It specifies CASSIRTVRNTEAFF.

This clonotype was seen ten or more times. The chain links TRBV28 to TRBJ1-1; a weak D match, TRBD1 (5 bases). Trimming took 5 bases from V and 4 from J, leaving 11 bases between them. The CDR3 loop spans 13 amino acids. CDR1 and CDR2 from the germline V gene are MDHEN and SYDVKM. The CDR3 reads CASSDGGGTEAFF. In DNA form, the CDR3 reads TGTGCCAGCAGTGATGGGGGAGGCACTGAAGCTTTCTTT.

This clonotype appeared many times. The genes are TRBV28 and TRBJ1-1; D remains ambiguous. Germline V gene sequence: CDR1 MDHEN, CDR2 SYDVKM. The length of the CDR3 is 14 residues. The V end lost 5 bases, the J end lost 5 bases, and 15 bases lay between the germline ends. For the CDR3, the DNA is TGTGCCAGCAGTCCGGATTCGGAGGTAACTGAAGCTTTCTTT. Translated: CASSPDSEVTEAFF.

This clonotype has at least ten counts. The chain is built from TRBV2 and TRBJ1-2, with D possibly being TRBD1 (6 bases). V was cut by 10 bases and J by 4 bases, with 19 bases left in between. Germline-derived CDR1 and CDR2 are SNHLY and FYNNEI. The CDR3 length is 14 residues. The CDR3 protein is CATHGTYLLYGYTF. The CDR3 DNA reads TGTGCCACCCACGGGACATACCTACTCTATGGCTACACCTTC.